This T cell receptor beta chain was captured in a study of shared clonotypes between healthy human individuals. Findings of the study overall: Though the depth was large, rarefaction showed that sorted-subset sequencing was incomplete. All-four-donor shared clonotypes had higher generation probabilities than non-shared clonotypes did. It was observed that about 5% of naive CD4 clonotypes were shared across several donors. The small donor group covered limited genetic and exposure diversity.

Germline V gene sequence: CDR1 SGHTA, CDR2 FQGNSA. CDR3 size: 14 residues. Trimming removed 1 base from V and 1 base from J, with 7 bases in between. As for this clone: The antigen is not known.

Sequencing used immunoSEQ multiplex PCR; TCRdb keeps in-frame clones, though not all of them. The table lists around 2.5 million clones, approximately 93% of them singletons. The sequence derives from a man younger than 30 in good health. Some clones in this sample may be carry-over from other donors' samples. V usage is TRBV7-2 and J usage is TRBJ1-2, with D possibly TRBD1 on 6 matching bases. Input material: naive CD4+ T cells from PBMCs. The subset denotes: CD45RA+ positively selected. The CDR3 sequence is CASSLEGGNYGYTF. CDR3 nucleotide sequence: TGTGCCAGCAGCTTAGAGGGGGGTAACTATGGCTACACCTTC.